The 25 T cell receptor beta chains below all came from one sample that was sequenced in a study of blood T cells in healthy people across ages. Through a sample-barcoded 5' primer and a J-beta primer mix, a second PCR was run for roughly 6 to 12 cycles. MiXCR, run by TCRdb on the 5' RACE reads, gives a single entry per CDR3 protein. The table lists roughly 570,000 distinct CDR3 sequences, 27% of them singletons, with around 20% in the top ten. The specimen sequenced was blood. These receptors originate from a woman in her seventies in good health.

The chain is built from TRBV5-1 and TRBJ1-4; D remains unclear. CDR1 SGHRS and CDR2 YFSETQ come from the germline V gene. The CDR3 consists of 17 residues. Trimming took 1 base from V and 7 from J, leaving 20 bases between them. The CDR3 is CASSLSPLGAGVEKLFF. The CDR3 DNA sequence: TGCGCCAGCAGCTTGTCCCCACTTGGAGCAGGAGTTGAAAAACTGTTTTTT.

This clonotype occurred a few times. The chain uses TRBV3-1 and TRBJ1-5; 8 bases align to TRBD1. Unmatched junction bases numbered 9, after V lost 4 bases and J lost 4 bases. Per germline, CDR1 LGHDT and CDR2 YNNKEL (reference sequence). The CDR3 is 16 residues long. CDR3 loop: CASSRGSDRENQPQHF. Here the CDR3 DNA reads TGTGCCAGCAGCCGGGGGTCGGACAGGGAAAATCAGCCCCAGCATTTT.

As regards this clonotype: An end of the junction does not agree with germline; a read error may underlie this. The CDR3, as DNA: TGTGCCGCCAGCGACCGCCAAATGGGTTCTGGGGCCAACGTCCTGACTTTC. This encodes CAASDRQMGSGANVLTF. V gene TRBV15 combines with J gene TRBJ2-6; no clear D. The CDR3 runs to 17 residues. Germline V gives CDR1 LNHNV, CDR2 YYDKDF (reference sequence).

This rearrangement joins TRBV12-3 or TRBV12-4 to TRBJ2-5; D call uncertain. This CDR3 is built from 14 residues. V shed 6 bases and J shed 4 bases, with 15 bases lying between them. This CDR3 is CASSISPGGETQYF. The CDR3 DNA sequence: TGTGCCAGCAGCATCTCTCCCGGCGGAGAGACCCAGTACTTC.

This clonotype was seen a handful of times. The genes are TRBV29-1 and TRBJ2-2, with 9 bases that match TRBD1. V was pared by 4 bases and J by 3 bases, with 3 bases of the junction left unmatched. The CDR3 is 14 amino acids. Germline V gives CDR1 SQVTM, CDR2 ANQGSEA. DNA of the CDR3: TGCAGCGTTGGGGGACAGGGAGACACCGGGGAGCTGTTTTTT. It yields the protein CSVGGQGDTGELFF.

This clonotype was counted a few times. The V gene is TRBV7-9, the J gene TRBJ2-7, with 7 bases matching TRBD2. V shed 2 bases and J 6 bases; nucleotides not matched to a gene: 4. CDR3 length equals 13 residues. CDR1 is SEHNR, CDR2 FQNEAQ, per germline (reference sequence). CDR3 DNA sequence: TGTGCCAGCAGCTTATCCCCGGGGGGCGAGCAGTACTTC. This sequence encodes CASSLSPGGEQYF.

This clonotype was seen repeatedly, ten times or more. This rearrangement joins TRBV5-5 to TRBJ2-4; 8 nucleotides agree with TRBD1. CDR1 is SGHKS and CDR2 is YYEKEE in the germline V gene (reference sequence). The V and J ends lost 5 bases and 6 bases, in that order; junction bases with no gene match: 10. The CDR3 has 15 residues. The CDR3 nucleotides are TGTGCCAGCAGTTTAGGACAGGGCGGCATAAACATTCAGTACTTC. The encoded protein is CASSLGQGGINIQYF.

This clonotype was counted a few times. V usage is TRBV7-2 and J usage is TRBJ2-5; 12 nucleotides match TRBD2. The CDR3 is 15 amino acids. Germline-derived CDR1 and CDR2 are SGHTA and FQGNSA. The V segment lost 5 bases and the J segment 6 bases; nucleotides outside the gene matches: 7. DNA for the CDR3: TGTGCCAGCAGCCTCGGACTAGCGGGAACAAAGACCCAGTACTTC. Protein product: CASSLGLAGTKTQYF.

The rearrangement joins TRBV10-3 to TRBJ2-5; TRBD1 is a possible D gene (5 bases). Near its end, the DNA agrees better with TRBJ2-7, so the J call may be wrong. CDR1 ENHRY and CDR2 SYGVKD come from the germline V gene. This CDR3 has 14 residues. CDR3 amino acids: CAISETTEAYEQYF. Here the CDR3 DNA reads TGTGCCATCAGTGAGACGACAGAGGCCTACGAGCAGTACTTC.

This clonotype has a handful of counts. The chain couples TRBV20-1 to TRBJ2-3; tentative D call: TRBD1 (5 bases). The V gene lost 0 bases and the J gene lost 0 bases, with 10 bases spanning the gap. The germline V gene has CDR1 DFQATT and CDR2 SNEGSKA (reference sequence). The CDR3 sequence is 15 residues long. The CDR3 sequence is CSARDSDRSTDTQYF. The CDR3 DNA reads as TGCAGTGCTAGAGATTCAGACAGAAGCACAGATACGCAGTATTTT.

The V call is TRBV9, the J call TRBJ2-1; 7 bases fit TRBD2. The CDR3 consists of 14 residues. Germline V CDR1 and CDR2: SGDLS, YYNGEE. The V segment lost 1 base and the J segment 12 bases; nucleotides outside the gene matches: 10. CDR3 bases: TGTGCCAGCAGCGTAACAGGAGCGGGGATGCGGCAGTTCTTC. Residues: CASSVTGAGMRQFF.

This clonotype showed up many times. The rearrangement uses TRBV5-1 and TRBJ2-5, with TRBD2 matching over 11 bases. With V trimmed by 3 bases and J by 5 bases, 9 bases remained unmatched. Germline CDR1 is SGHRS and CDR2 is YFSETQ. CDR3 length equals 16 residues. Here the CDR3 reads CASSSQTSGAGETQYF. CDR3 sequence (DNA): TGCGCCAGCAGCTCCCAGACTAGCGGGGCGGGGGAGACCCAGTACTTC.

V is TRBV5-1 and J is TRBJ2-1; 9 nucleotides align to TRBD2. The V segment lost 4 bases and the J segment 8 bases; nucleotides outside the gene matches: 10. CDR1 and CDR2 from the germline V gene are SGHRS and YFSETQ. The CDR3 spans 15 residues. CDR3 in DNA: TGCGCCAGCAGCACTAGCGGGCCGCCGGAGGATGAGCAGTTCTTC. Residues: CASSTSGPPEDEQFF.

The chain carries TRBV11-2 and TRBJ1-6, with D uncertain. Trimming removed 3 bases at V and 10 bases at J, with 10 bases between. The germline CDR1 and CDR2 sequences are SGHAT and FQNNGV. The CDR3 spans 13 residues. The CDR3 sequence: CASSFYIGSPLHF. The CDR3 bases are TGTGCCAGCAGCTTCTACATTGGATCACCCCTCCACTTT.

This clonotype was counted a few times. The chain recombines TRBV7-6 with TRBJ2-5; D may be TRBD2 (6 bases). The CDR3 spans 16 residues. Germline V lookup: CDR1 SGHVS, CDR2 FNYEAQ. V lost 3 bases and J 0 bases, leaving 14 bases between the germline ends. DNA for the CDR3: TGTGCCAGCAGCTTCTCCGGACTAAACAACCAAGAGACCCAGTACTTC. Translation: CASSFSGLNNQETQYF.

This chain connects TRBV20-1 to TRBJ1-4; no clear D. The germline CDR1 and CDR2 sequences are DFQATT and SNEGSKA (reference sequence). CDR3 size: 12 residues. V lost 4 bases and J lost 5, with 8 bases in between. The CDR3 region is CSAISVNEKLFF. CDR3 nucleotides: TGCAGTGCTATCTCCGTAAATGAAAAACTGTTTTTT.

This clonotype was seen a handful of times. This chain connects TRBV11-2 to TRBJ2-5; D unresolved. The end of the DNA aligns better with TRBJ2-7, so the J call may be wrong. This CDR3 spans 13 amino acids. Germline lookup yields CDR1 SGHAT and CDR2 FQNNGV. CDR3 sequence reads: CASSLIQLGEQYF. For the CDR3, the DNA is TGTGCCAGCAGCTTAATACAGCTTGGCGAGCAGTACTTC.

This clonotype was observed a handful of times. A junction end diverges from the germline sequence, so it may reflect a read error. The chain joins TRBV20-1 to TRBJ2-7; 9 nucleotides match TRBD1. Germline-derived CDR1 and CDR2 are DFQATT and SNEGSKA (reference sequence). The CDR3 is 13 amino acids. Here the CDR3 DNA reads TGCGGTGCTCCCGGGACAGGGCCCTACGAGCAGTACTTC. This translates into CGAPGTGPYEQYF.

This clonotype has just a few counts. The chain is built from TRBV18 and TRBJ2-1; D not certain. Germline CDR1 and CDR2: KGHSH and LQKENI. V was clipped by 3 bases and J by 3 bases, with 15 bases between them. CDR3 length: 16 residues. The CDR3 is CASSPSVPKFYNEQFF. The CDR3 DNA reads as TGTGCCAGCTCACCGTCGGTGCCAAAATTCTACAATGAGCAGTTCTTC. Together with reference TRBV18 and TRBJ2-1, the CDR3 gives the full variable domain: NAGVMQNPRHLVRRRGQEARLRCSPMKGHSHVYWYRQLPEEGLKFMVYLQKENIIDESGMPKERFSAEFPKEGPSILRIQQVVRGDSAAYFCASSPSVPKFYNEQFFGPGTRLTVL.

This clonotype was seen ten or more times. The chain links TRBV6-6 to TRBJ2-2; the match to TRBD1 covers 8 bases. The CDR3 has 14 amino acids. Germline CDR1 reads MNHNY; CDR2 reads SVGAGI (reference sequence). The V gene end was trimmed by 6 bases and the J gene end by 1 base; junction bases not matched to a gene: 1. The CDR3 is CASRGQGNTGELFF. The CDR3 nucleotides are TGTGCCAGCAGAGGACAGGGGAACACCGGGGAGCTGTTTTTT.

The chain recombines TRBV7-2 with TRBJ2-5; TRBD2 agrees at 9 bases. Germline-derived CDR1 and CDR2 are SGHTA and FQGNSA. This CDR3 region has 13 residues. The V gene end was trimmed by 8 bases and the J gene end by 3 bases; junction bases not matched to a gene: 4. CDR3 in amino acids: CASGERGEETQYF. The CDR3 DNA is TGTGCCAGCGGGGAGCGGGGGGAAGAGACCCAGTACTTC.

A few counts support this clonotype. V and J are TRBV11-3 and TRBJ2-5; D might be TRBD2 (6 bases). V was trimmed by 1 base and J by 5 bases, leaving 17 bases between them. The germline V gene has CDR1 SGHNT and CDR2 YENEEA. The CDR3 length is 16 residues. The CDR3 region is CASSLGGVGGTETQYF. The CDR3 DNA reads as TGTGCCAGCAGCTTAGGTGGTGTTGGCGGGACCGAGACCCAGTACTTC.

In its sample, this clonotype was seen a few times. This chain connects TRBV6-1 to TRBJ2-6, with no clear D. The CDR3 is 14 amino acids. From germline, CDR1 is MNHNS and CDR2 SASEGT. V was shortened by 8 bases and J by 1 base, with 9 bases between the two germline ends. The CDR3 bases are TGTGCCAGCCGGCAGAAATCTGGGGCCAACGTCCTGACTTTC. Translating gives CASRQKSGANVLTF.

As concerns this clonotype: One end of the junction varies from germline; a read error may be responsible. This rearrangement joins TRBV12-3 or TRBV12-4 to TRBJ2-5; 13 bases match TRBD2. CDR3 length equals 17 residues. The CDR3 region is CASRRTSGSLLQGTQYF. The DNA of the CDR3 is TGTGCCAGCAGGAGGACTAGCGGGAGCCTTCTCCAAGGGACCCAGTACTTC.

This clonotype has ten or more counts. The chain combines TRBV11-1 with TRBJ2-1; 11 bases agree with TRBD2. Germline CDR1 reads SGHAT; CDR2 reads FQDESV (reference sequence). The CDR3 extends over 17 amino acids. The V and J ends lost 5 bases and 2 bases, in that order; junction bases with no gene match: 8. The CDR3 is CASSRTYSGGAYNEQFF. The DNA for the CDR3 is TGTGCCAGCAGCCGCACCTATAGCGGGGGGGCCTACAATGAGCAGTTCTTC.